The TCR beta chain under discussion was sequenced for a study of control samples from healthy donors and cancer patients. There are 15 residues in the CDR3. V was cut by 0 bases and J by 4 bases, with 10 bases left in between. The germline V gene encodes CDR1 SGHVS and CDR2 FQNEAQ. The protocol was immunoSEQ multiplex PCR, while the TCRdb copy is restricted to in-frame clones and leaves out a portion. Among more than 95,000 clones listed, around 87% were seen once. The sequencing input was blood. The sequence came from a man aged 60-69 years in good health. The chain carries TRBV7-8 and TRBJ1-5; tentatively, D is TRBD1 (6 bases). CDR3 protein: CASSLASGENQPQHF. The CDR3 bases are TGTGCCAGCAGCTTAGCATCAGGGGAGAATCAGCCCCAGCATTTT.